This TCR beta chain is drawn from a study of response to subunit inactivated influenza vaccine. Findings of the study overall: The authors suggested that every seasonal influenza vaccination recruits few new T cells.

Comment on this clonotype: Its antigen remains unidentified.

Germline V gene sequence: CDR1 SGHTA, CDR2 FQGNSA. The CDR3 totals 15 residues. V was clipped by 1 base and J by 9 bases; unmatched bases: 9. TCRdb re-analysed the RT-PCR reads in MiXCR, keeping a single row per CDR3 protein. The table shows 500,000 to 600,000 distinct CDR3 sequences, with 10% to 15% occurring only once. The chain is built from TRBV7-2 and TRBJ2-1; TRBD2 aligns across 7 bases. This specimen consisted of PBMCs from blood, obtained 40 to 50 days after vaccination. The sequence was collected from a man between 45 and 60 years old who received an inactivated influenza vaccine. In DNA form, the CDR3 reads TGTGCCAGCAGCTTAGAGTGGCGACCGGGAGGTGAGCAGTTCTTC. Residues: CASSLEWRPGGEQFF.